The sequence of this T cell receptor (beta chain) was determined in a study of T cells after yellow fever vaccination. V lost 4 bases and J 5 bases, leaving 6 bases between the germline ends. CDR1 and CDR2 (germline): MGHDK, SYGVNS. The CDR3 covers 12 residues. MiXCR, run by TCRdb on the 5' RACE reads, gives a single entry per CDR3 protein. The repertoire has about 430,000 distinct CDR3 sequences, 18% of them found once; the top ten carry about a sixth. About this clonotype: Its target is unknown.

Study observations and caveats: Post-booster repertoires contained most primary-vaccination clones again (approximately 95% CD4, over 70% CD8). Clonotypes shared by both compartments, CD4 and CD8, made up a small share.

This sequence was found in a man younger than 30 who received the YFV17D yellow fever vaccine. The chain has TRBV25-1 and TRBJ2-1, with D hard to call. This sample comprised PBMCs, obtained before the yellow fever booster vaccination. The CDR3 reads CASSAGNNEQFF. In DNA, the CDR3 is TGTGCCAGCAGTGCTGGGAACAATGAGCAGTTCTTC.